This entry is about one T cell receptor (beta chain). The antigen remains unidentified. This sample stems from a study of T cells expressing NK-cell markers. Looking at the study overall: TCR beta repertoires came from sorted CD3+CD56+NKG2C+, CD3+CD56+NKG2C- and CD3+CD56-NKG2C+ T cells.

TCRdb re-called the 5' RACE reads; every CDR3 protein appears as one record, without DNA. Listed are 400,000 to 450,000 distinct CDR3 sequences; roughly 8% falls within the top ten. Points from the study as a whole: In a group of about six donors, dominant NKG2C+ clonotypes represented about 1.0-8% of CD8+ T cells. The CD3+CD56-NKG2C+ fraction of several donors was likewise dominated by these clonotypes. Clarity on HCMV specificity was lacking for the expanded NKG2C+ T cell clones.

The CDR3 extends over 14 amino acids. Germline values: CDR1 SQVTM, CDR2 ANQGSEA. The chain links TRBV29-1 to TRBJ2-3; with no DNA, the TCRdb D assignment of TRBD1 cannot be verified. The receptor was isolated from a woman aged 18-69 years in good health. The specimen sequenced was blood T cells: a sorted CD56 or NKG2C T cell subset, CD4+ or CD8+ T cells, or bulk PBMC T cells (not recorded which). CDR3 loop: CSVDLRDSTDTQYF.